What follows is one TCR beta chain and its context. This clonotype was seen more than once but under ten times. Its antigen remains unidentified. No much larger clone is present one base from it, and per-base qualities are unavailable. This specimen belongs to a study of T-cell reconstitution after alpha-beta-depleted transplantation in children (dated by TCRdb to 2016 to 2017). Some background on the complete study: Using TCR repertoire profiling, the study quantitatively followed how T-cell immune reconstitution unfolded in children after TCRalphabeta/CD19-depleted allogeneic hematopoietic cell transplantation. What the study reported, not specific to this receptor: Apparently early alphabetaT-cell count recovery about two months after transplant reportedly relied on only several hundred rapidly expanded clones derived from non-depleted graft cells. In some patients, the high TCRbeta diversity seen at day 60 was put down to recipient T cells and intrathymic progenitors that had survived conditioning. Hyperexpanded clone frequencies declined over subsequent months; after one year, T-cell counts and TCRbeta diversity were mostly attributed to newly produced T cells.

In light of the paper, this sample's treatment or condition label describes: allogeneic hematopoietic cell transplantation with graft depleted of TCRalphabeta T cells and CD19 B cells. TCRalphabeta/CD19-depleted allogeneic hematopoietic cell grafts were given to the transplant recipients, all of whom were children. The V end gives up 5 bases and the J end 5 bases, leaving 9 bases in the junction not matched to a gene. The CDR3, cysteine through phenylalanine, is 16 amino acids long. The read is trimmed to its CDR3 DNA, 48 bases read in frame from base 1. As encoded in the germline V gene, CDR1 is SNHLY while CDR2 is FYNNEI. To prepare the library, PCR was applied. The sample was run on an Illumina HiSeq 2500. TCR libraries were prepared with molecular barcoding, using unique molecular identifiers to normalize TCRbeta repertoire quantification. TCRdb's own reprocessing of the public reads used fastp at Q25 and MiXCR and kept productive beta chains. Each record represents a unique CDR3 protein, reported with the most common genes and DNA among its rows. The sample table holds about 120,000 distinct CDR3 sequences, of which 10% to 13% were seen once. Jointly, the top ten make up less than 40% of the sample.

This sequence uses TRBV2 and TRBJ2-3, and 11 junction bases match TRBD2. This material consisted of PBMCs, taken before TCRalphabeta/CD19-depleted stem cell transplant. This TCR was recovered from a boy aged 2 to 9 with acute lymphoblastic leukemia, due to receive a stem cell transplant. The CDR3 reads CASSRSGRAGVDTQYF. The DNA sequence is given as TGTGCCAGCAGTCGTAGCGGGAGGGCCGGCGTAGATACGCAGTATTTT.